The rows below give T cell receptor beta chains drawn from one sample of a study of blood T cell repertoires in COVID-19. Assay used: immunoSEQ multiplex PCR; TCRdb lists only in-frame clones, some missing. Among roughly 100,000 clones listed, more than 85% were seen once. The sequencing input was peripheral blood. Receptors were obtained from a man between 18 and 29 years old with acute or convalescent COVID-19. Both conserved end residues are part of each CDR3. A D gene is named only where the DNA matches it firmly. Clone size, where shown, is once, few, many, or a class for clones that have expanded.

TGTGCCAGCAGCTTGAGTCGGGGCACTGAAGCTTTCTTT,CASSLSRGTEAFF,TRBJ1-1,TRBV5-6,NA,NA
TGTGCCAGCAGTTTGTCTGGACAGATTCCCACGGGCCAGCATTTT,CASSLSGQIPTGQHF,TRBJ1-5,TRBV6-1,NA,NA
TGTGCCTGGACCTCCGGGACTAGCGGTCCCTACAATGAGCAGTTCTTC,CAWTSGTSGPYNEQFF,TRBJ2-1,TRBV30,TRBD2,NA
TGTGCCACCACTAGGACAGGGGGTGGTACGCAGTATTTT,CATTRTGGGTQYF,TRBJ2-3,TRBV24-1,TRBD1,NA
TGCGCCAGCAGCACCCGACAGGGCAGGGAGACCCAGTACTTC,CASSTRQGRETQYF,TRBJ2-5,TRBV5-1,TRBD1,NA
TGCGCCAGCAGCAGAGACCCGCCGGGGGTAACCTACGAGCAGTACTTC,CASSRDPPGVTYEQYF,TRBJ2-7,TRBV5-1,NA,NA
TGTGCCAGCAGTCCACCCGGGACTGCCTCCTACGAGCAGTACTTC,CASSPPGTASYEQYF,TRBJ2-7,TRBV28,NA,NA
TGTGCCAGCAGCCCCGACCTTGCGGGGGTCCCCTACGAGCAGTACTTC,CASSPDLAGVPYEQYF,TRBJ2-7,TRBV7-2,TRBD2,once
TGTGCCAGCAGCATTACGGGGTTTTACGAGCAGTACTTC,CASSITGFYEQYF,TRBJ2-7,TRBV27,NA,NA
TGCGCCAGCAGCCAAGCCCCGGGGACAGGGGGTAATCAGCCCCAGCATTTT,CASSQAPGTGGNQPQHF,TRBJ1-5,TRBV4-1,TRBD1,NA
TGTGCCAGCAGCCCTATAGCGGGACCCCCCTACAATGAGCAGTTCTTC,CASSPIAGPPYNEQFF,TRBJ2-1,TRBV11-2,TRBD2,NA
TGCGCCAGCTCAGAGGCGAGGGGGACCTTCTATGGCTACACCTTC,CASSEARGTFYGYTF,TRBJ1-2,TRBV5-1,NA,NA
TGTGCCGCACGGACAGGGGGCGGCTACACCTTC,CAARTGGGYTF,TRBJ1-2,TRBV30,TRBD1,NA
TGTGCCAGCAGCGCCTTAGGAATGCGGGACACTGAAGCTTTCTTT,CASSALGMRDTEAFF,TRBJ1-1,TRBV9,NA,NA
TGTGCCAGCAGCTCGACAGGGGGCATGGAGCAGTTCTTC,CASSSTGGMEQFF,TRBJ2-1,TRBV5-6,TRBD1,NA
TGTGCCAGTAGTAAACAGGGGGTCCAAGAGACCCAGTACTTC,CASSKQGVQETQYF,TRBJ2-5,TRBV19,TRBD1,NA
TGTGCCAGCAGCTTGGGGGGCCAGTTCTCTGGAAACACCATATATTTT,CASSLGGQFSGNTIYF,TRBJ1-3,TRBV5-6,NA,once
TGTGCCAGCAGTGGACAGGAAGGTCAGCCCCAGCATTTT,CASSGQEGQPQHF,TRBJ1-5,TRBV27,TRBD1,once
TGTGCCATCCCCCGACAGGGCTCCTATGGCTACACCTTC,CAIPRQGSYGYTF,TRBJ1-2,TRBV10-3,TRBD1,NA
TGTGCCAGCAGCTTGGCTTGGACTAGCGGGAGGTACGAGCAGTACTTC,CASSLAWTSGRYEQYF,TRBJ2-7,TRBV5-4,TRBD2,NA
TGTGCCAGCAGCTTCCAAGGGGAAAGATGGAGAGCTTTCTTT,CASSFQGERWRAFF,TRBJ1-1,TRBV7-9,NA,once
TGTGCCAGCAGCATATTTTGGACAGGTGCTTCTGGAAACACCATATATTTT,CASSIFWTGASGNTIYF,TRBJ1-3,TRBV5-6,TRBD1,NA
TGTGCCACCAGTGGAGGACAGTATACAGATACGCAGTATTTT,CATSGGQYTDTQYF,TRBJ2-3,TRBV24-1,NA,NA
TGTGCCAGCTCCCGAACTAGCGGGGGGGCTTTAGAGCAGTTCTTC,CASSRTSGGALEQFF,TRBJ2-1,TRBV11-2,TRBD2,NA
TGTGCCAGCAGTTTATACAACGAAGCTTTCTTT,CASSLYNEAFF,TRBJ1-1,TRBV12-3/TRBV12-4,NA,few